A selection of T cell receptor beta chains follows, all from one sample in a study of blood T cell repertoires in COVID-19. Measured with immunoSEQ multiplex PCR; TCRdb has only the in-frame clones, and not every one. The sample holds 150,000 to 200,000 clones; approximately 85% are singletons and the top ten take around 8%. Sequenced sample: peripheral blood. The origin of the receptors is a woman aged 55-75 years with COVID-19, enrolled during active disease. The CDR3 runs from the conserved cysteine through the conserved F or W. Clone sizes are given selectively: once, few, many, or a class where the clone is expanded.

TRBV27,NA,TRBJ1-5,CASSFRGAQPQHF
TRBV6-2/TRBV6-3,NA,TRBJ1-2,CASSDPPDSARHGYTF
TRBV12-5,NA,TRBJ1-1,CASGLSQATEAFF
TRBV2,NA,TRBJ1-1,CASSVPGRANTEAFF
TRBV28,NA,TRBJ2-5,CASSSISGLAQETQYF
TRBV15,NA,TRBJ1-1,CATSRRQGRFEAFF
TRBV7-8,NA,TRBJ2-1,CASSSLTSGKYNEQFF
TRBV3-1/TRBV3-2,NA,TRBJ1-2,CASGPRTGRRSYTF
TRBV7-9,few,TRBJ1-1,CASSFPTLNTEAFF
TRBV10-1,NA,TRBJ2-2,CASSRGTGTGELFF
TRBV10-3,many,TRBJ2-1,CASHNPPLAGSFNEQFF
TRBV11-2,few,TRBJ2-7,CASSWDRNYEQYF
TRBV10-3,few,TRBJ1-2,CAIRAGQIGGYTF
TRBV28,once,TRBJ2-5,CASRPRTGLETQYF
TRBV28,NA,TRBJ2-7,CASSFSQGGGVYEQYF